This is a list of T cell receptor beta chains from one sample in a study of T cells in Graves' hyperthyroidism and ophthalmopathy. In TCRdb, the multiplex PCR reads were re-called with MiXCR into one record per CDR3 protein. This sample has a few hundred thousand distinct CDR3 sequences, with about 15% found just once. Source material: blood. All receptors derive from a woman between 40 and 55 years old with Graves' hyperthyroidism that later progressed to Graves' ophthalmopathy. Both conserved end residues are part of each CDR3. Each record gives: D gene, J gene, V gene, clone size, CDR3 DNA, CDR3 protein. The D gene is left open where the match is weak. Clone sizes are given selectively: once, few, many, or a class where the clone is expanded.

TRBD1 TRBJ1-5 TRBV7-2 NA TGTGCCAGCAGCCTTGGACAGGGGGGATGGGATCAGCCCCAGCATTTT CASSLGQGGWDQPQHF
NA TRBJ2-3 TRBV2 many TGTGCCAGCACCCGGACAGAGACAGATACGCAGTATTTT CASTRTETDTQYF
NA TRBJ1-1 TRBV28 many TGTGCCAGCAGTTTATGGCGGGGGGCGCCTAACACTGAAGCTTTCTTT CASSLWRGAPNTEAFF
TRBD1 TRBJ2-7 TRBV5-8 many TGTGCCAGCGGCTCCGGGACAGGGTTTTCCTACGAGCAGTACTTC CASGSGTGFSYEQYF
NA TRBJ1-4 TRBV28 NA TGTGCCAGCAGTGCCGCAGGGAAGGTTAATGAAAAACTGTTTTTT CASSAAGKVNEKLFF
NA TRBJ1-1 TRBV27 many TGTGCCAGCAGTTTTTCGGGAGGGGCTGAAGCTTTCTTT CASSFSGGAEAFF
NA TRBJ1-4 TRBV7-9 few TGTGCCAGCAGCTTAGTCGCGGCAGCCTCGCATGAAAAACTGTTTTTT CASSLVAAASHEKLFF
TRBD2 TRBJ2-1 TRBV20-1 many TGCAGTGCTAGGTCGGGACTAGCGGGTTACAATGAGCAGTTCTTC CSARSGLAGYNEQFF
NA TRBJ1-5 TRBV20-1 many TGCAGTGCTAGACAGGGTTATCTAGATCAGCCCCAGCATTTT CSARQGYLDQPQHF
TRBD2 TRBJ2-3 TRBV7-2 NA TGTGCCAGCAGCCGTAGGCGGGGGGAGAGCACAGATACGCAGTATTTT CASSRRRGESTDTQYF
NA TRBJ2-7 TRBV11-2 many TGTGCCAGCAGCTCGCTCGCGGACACCTACGAGCAGTACTTC CASSSLADTYEQYF
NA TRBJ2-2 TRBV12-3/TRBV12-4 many TGTGCCAGCATTCTTTCGCTCCCCACCGGGGAGCTGTTTTTT CASILSLPTGELFF
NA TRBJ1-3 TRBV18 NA TGTGCCAGCTCACCGGAAGACAGTCTTGGAAACACCATATATTTT CASSPEDSLGNTIYF
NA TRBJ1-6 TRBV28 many TGTGCCAGCAGTTCCGGGACCGTATCACCCCTCCACTTT CASSSGTVSPLHF
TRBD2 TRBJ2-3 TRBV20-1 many TGCAGTGCTAGAGGAGGGGATAGCGGGATTCCCACAGATACGCAGTATTTT CSARGGDSGIPTDTQYF
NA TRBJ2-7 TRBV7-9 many TGTGCCAGTACCACCGAAACCCCCGAGCAGTACTTC CASTTETPEQYF
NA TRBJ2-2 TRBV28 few TGTGCCAGCAGTTTATATACTGGGTCCGGGGAGCTGTTTTTT CASSLYTGSGELFF
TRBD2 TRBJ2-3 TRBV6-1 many TGTGCCAGCACCCGACTAGCGGGAGCCACAGATACGCAGTATTTT CASTRLAGATDTQYF
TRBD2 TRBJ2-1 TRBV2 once TGTGCCAGCAGTGAACGTGGACTAGCGGGAGTGAATGAGCAGTTCTTC CASSERGLAGVNEQFF
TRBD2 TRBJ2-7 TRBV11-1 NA TGTGCCAGCAGCTCCCGGACTAGTGAGTATGGCGAGCAGTACTTC CASSSRTSEYGEQYF
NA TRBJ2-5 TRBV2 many TGTGCCAGCAGCCGGGCCCTGTCCAGAGAGACCCAGTACTTC CASSRALSRETQYF
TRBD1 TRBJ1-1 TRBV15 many TGTGCCACCAGCACCGGACAGGGAAACACTGAAGCTTTCTTT CATSTGQGNTEAFF
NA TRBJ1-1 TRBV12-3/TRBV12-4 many TGTGCCAGCAGTTTATTGCAGGAGAATGAAGCTTTCTTT CASSLLQENEAFF
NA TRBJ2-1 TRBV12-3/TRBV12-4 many TGTGCCAGCAGTTCTGCCCTCGGGGGCTCCTACAATGAGCAGTTCTTC CASSSALGGSYNEQFF
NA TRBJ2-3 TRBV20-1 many TGCAGTGCTACCGGGACCAGTCGTCTGCAGTATTTT CSATGTSRLQYF
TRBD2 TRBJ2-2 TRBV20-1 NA TGCAGTGCTAGAGATCTCTGGCGGGAGGGCGACACCGGGGAGCTGTTTTTT CSARDLWREGDTGELFF
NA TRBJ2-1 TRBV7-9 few TGTGCCAGCAGCTCCCCCCAAACTACGGTCGACTACAATGAGCAGTTCTTC CASSSPQTTVDYNEQFF
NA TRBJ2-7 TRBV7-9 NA TGTGCCAGCAGTCCAGGCAGGGGTGGCCCCTACGAGCAGTACTTC CASSPGRGGPYEQYF
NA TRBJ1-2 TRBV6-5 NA TGTGCCAGCAGTTACCCTAGGGGCAATCACTATGGCTACACCTTC CASSYPRGNHYGYTF
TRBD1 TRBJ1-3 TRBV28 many TGTGCCAGCAGCCTTCCAGGGGGTTCTGGAAACACCATATATTTT CASSLPGGSGNTIYF
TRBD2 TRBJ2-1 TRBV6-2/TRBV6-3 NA TGTGCCAGCAGTTACTTAGCGGGATGGAATGAGCAGTTCTTC CASSYLAGWNEQFF
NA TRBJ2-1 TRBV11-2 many TGTGCCAGCAGCCGACTTCTTTCGGGCAATGAGCAGTTCTTC CASSRLLSGNEQFF
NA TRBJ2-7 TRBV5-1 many TGCGCCAGCAGCTTGGGAGGGAACTCCTACGAGCAGTACTTC CASSLGGNSYEQYF
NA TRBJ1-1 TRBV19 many TGTGCCAGTAGACCCCCCTGGGGCACTGAAGCTTTCTTT CASRPPWGTEAFF
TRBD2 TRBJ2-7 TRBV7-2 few TGTGCCAGCAGCTTAAGTGTTTCTAGCGGGAGTTTAAAAGAGCAGTACTTC CASSLSVSSGSLKEQYF
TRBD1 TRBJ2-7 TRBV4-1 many TGCGCCAGCAGCCAAGATTCAGGGGGAATTTCCTACGAGCAGTACTTC CASSQDSGGISYEQYF
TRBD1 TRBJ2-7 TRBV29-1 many TGCAGCGTTATGGGACAGGTCCGGGACTCTTCCTACGAGCAGTACTTC CSVMGQVRDSSYEQYF
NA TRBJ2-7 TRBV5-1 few TGCGCCAGCGGTTCGGTACCGGGACTTAGATCCGTCGACGAGCAGTACTTC CASGSVPGLRSVDEQYF
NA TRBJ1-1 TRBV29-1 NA TGCAGCGTTGATCAGGGGAGTGGGACTGAAGCTTTCTTT CSVDQGSGTEAFF
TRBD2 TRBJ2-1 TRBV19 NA TGTGCCAGTAGTCCCCAGGTTAGCGGGAACAATGAGCAGTTCTTC CASSPQVSGNNEQFF
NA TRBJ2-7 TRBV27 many TGTGCCAGCAGGGGAAGGACCTTTGGAGAGCAGTACTTC CASRGRTFGEQYF
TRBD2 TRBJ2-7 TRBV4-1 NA TGCGCCAGCAGCCCAACGACTAGCGGGAGGGCATACGAGCAGTACTTC CASSPTTSGRAYEQYF
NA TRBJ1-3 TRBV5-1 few TGCGCCAGCAGCTCGGGCCCAACTACGCAGGGAAACACCATATATTTT CASSSGPTTQGNTIYF
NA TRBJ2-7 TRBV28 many TGTGCCAGCAGTTTTAACCCCAGAGAACTATCTAACGAGCAGTACTTC CASSFNPRELSNEQYF
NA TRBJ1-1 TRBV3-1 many TGTGCCAGCAGCCCCTCGAGAGGGGTTTTGAGCGCTTTCTTT CASSPSRGVLSAFF
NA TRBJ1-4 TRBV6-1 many TGTGCCAGCAGCGACGGAGAAAAACTGTTTTTT CASSDGEKLFF
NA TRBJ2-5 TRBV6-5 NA TGTGCCACGGAAGCGAAAGGATTCGAGACTGAGTACTTC CATEAKGFETEYF
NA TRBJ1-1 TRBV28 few TGTGCCAGCACCACGAGGACTGAAGCTTTCTTT CASTTRTEAFF
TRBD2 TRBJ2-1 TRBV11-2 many TGTGCCAGCAGCTTTCGGGATAGCGGGAGGAACAATGAGCAGTTCTTC CASSFRDSGRNNEQFF
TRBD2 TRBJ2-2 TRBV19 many TGTGCCAGTAGCAACCCCGGGACTAGCGGGTGGAACGGGGAGCTGTTTTTT CASSNPGTSGWNGELFF
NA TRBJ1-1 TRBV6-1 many TGTGCCAGCAGTTCCGTGGGGGGCAACACTGAAGCTTTCTTT CASSSVGGNTEAFF
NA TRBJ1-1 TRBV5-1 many TGCGCCAGCAGCTTGGAAGGAGGGAACGCTTTCTTT CASSLEGGNAFF
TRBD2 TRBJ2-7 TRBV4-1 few TGCGCCAGCAGCCGGGTCGTGGGCGGGAGGCCTGGGTACGAGCAGTACTTC CASSRVVGGRPGYEQYF
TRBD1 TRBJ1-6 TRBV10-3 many TGTGCCATCAGTGCCCGGACAGGGGGGGATAATTCACCCCTCCACTTT CAISARTGGDNSPLHF
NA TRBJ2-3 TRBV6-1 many TGTGCCAGCAGAGTAAGCGGGAGCACAGATACGCAGTATTTT CASRVSGSTDTQYF
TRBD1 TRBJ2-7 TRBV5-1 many TGCGCCAGCAGCTGGGGCCGGGACAGGTGGCCTGGGGTGTGGTACTTC CASSWGRDRWPGVWYF
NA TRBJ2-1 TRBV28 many TGTGCCAGCAGCCTAGGACGCGGACCCTCTTTCCATGAGCAGTTCTTC CASSLGRGPSFHEQFF
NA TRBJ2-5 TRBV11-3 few TGTGCCAGCACCCGTCCCCGTAGGCCTCTTGAGGGGGGACAAGAGACCCAGTACTTC CASTRPRRPLEGGQETQYF
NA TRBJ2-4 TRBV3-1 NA TGTGCCAGCAGCCTCTTGGGTGCCGCCAAAAACATTCAGTACTTC CASSLLGAAKNIQYF
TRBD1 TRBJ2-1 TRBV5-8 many TGTGCCAGCAGCTCCCCCCGGACAGGCCTATCCTCCTACAATGAGCAGTTCTTC CASSSPRTGLSSYNEQFF